The rows below give T cell receptor beta chains drawn from one sample of a study of Graves' ophthalmopathy and Graves' hyperthyroidism. TCRdb independently ran MiXCR on the multiplex PCR reads; one entry per CDR3 protein. Of roughly 400,000 distinct CDR3 sequences listed, about 15% are singletons. Sequencing input: peripheral blood. The receptors originated from an adult woman with stable Graves' hyperthyroidism. The CDR3 runs from the conserved cysteine through the conserved F or W. Clone size is given for some rows only: seen once, a few or many times, or a class if the clone is expanded.

v_gene	abundance	j_gene	CDR3aa
TRBV18	.	TRBJ1-5	CASSLLQDQPQHF
TRBV28	many	TRBJ2-5	CASSLSGRGPETQYF
TRBV20-1	many	TRBJ1-2	CSASPPGATYGYTF
TRBV4-1	few	TRBJ2-7	CASSDRDDSYEQYF
TRBV6-5	many	TRBJ1-1	CATQRGGSNTEAFF
TRBV12-3/TRBV12-4	many	TRBJ2-4	CAGLLPGLENIKYF
TRBV20-1	many	TRBJ2-7	CSVKGPYEQYF
TRBV7-2	.	TRBJ1-1	CASSLAVGQGHERTEAFF
TRBV30	many	TRBJ2-7	CAWNGLAGYEQYF
TRBV25-1	.	TRBJ2-2	CASSPHTGTSGRAGELFF
TRBV15	many	TRBJ1-1	CATSRDQSLGTEAFF
TRBV6-1	many	TRBJ2-7	CASSISGSYEQYF
TRBV7-3	.	TRBJ2-7	CASRISGTGLFEQYF
TRBV6-1	.	TRBJ1-2	CASSVQPQGGYTF
TRBV12-3/TRBV12-4	many	TRBJ2-4	CASSDSAFPNIQYF
TRBV11-3	few	TRBJ2-5	CASSLGVGAGEYETQYF
TRBV4-1	many	TRBJ1-2	CASSQEDRSYYGYTF
TRBV18	.	TRBJ2-2	CASSPQTGNTGELFF
TRBV20-1	many	TRBJ1-6	CSAFLAISSPLHF
TRBV6-2/TRBV6-3	once	TRBJ1-1	CASSYLSLNTEAFF
TRBV4-1	.	TRBJ2-7	CASSQDRTKSYEQYF
TRBV6-1	.	TRBJ1-2	CASINAGFGYTF
TRBV5-1	many	TRBJ1-1	CASSLRDGRTNTEAFF
TRBV28	.	TRBJ1-5	CASRPSRTGFSQPQHF
TRBV12-5	many	TRBJ2-7	CASGGGQGAYEQYF
TRBV12-3/TRBV12-4	.	TRBJ1-1	CASSPFPGQSDTEAFF
TRBV28	many	TRBJ1-1	CASSSVPWTEAFF
TRBV6-4	few	TRBJ2-7	CASSDPGQGALSEQYF
TRBV9	many	TRBJ1-2	CASSTGQDIFRYGYTF
TRBV4-2	few	TRBJ1-3	CASSPGPQGVPGNTIYF
TRBV18	many	TRBJ2-5	CASSLTRTGGETQYF
TRBV6-2/TRBV6-3	many	TRBJ2-5	CASRLLAGAESGETQYF
TRBV29-1	.	TRBJ2-5	CSALLGGPETQYF
TRBV12-3/TRBV12-4	few	TRBJ2-5	CASSFRGQETQYF
TRBV6-1	.	TRBJ2-5	CASSKQTREETQYF
TRBV12-3/TRBV12-4	many	TRBJ1-3	CASSLREGYTIYF
TRBV30	many	TRBJ2-7	CAWSVGRGREQYF
TRBV9	few	TRBJ1-2	CASSPRPAGNYGYTF
TRBV27	.	TRBJ1-1	CASSLYPPFMDMANTDAFF
TRBV11-3	.	TRBJ1-1	CASSFAGTENTEAFF
TRBV6-1	many	TRBJ1-5	CASKFGQESTQPQHF
TRBV20-1	.	TRBJ2-7	CSARIGGGNYEQYF